The source of this T cell receptor (beta chain) is a study of OX40 agonist ivuxolimab in advanced cancers. Study overall: The dose-escalation cohort was approximately 80% male, with a mean age of 60 years, ranging about 23 to 90. A partial response was reached by three patients: one with hepatocellular carcinoma and two with cutaneous melanoma.

In germline, CDR1 is MNHEY, CDR2 SMNVEV (reference sequence). V lost 3 bases and J lost 0, with 14 bases in between. This CDR3 spans 16 amino acids. The method was immunoSEQ multiplex PCR; TCRdb's version includes in-frame clones alone and lacks a portion of them. The sample carries around 94,000 clones, roughly 90% recorded once. The clonotype was recovered from an adult with an advanced solid tumor such as melanoma, head and neck, liver or kidney cancer. Sequencing used CD4+ or CD8+ T cells sorted from blood, obtained in a trial of the OX40 agonist ivuxolimab. The chain couples TRBV27 to TRBJ2-5, with a weak D call TRBD2 (6 bases). The CDR3 region has the DNA TGTGCCAGCAGTTTTTATTATCGGGGGTACCAAGAGACCCAGTACTTC. As protein: CASSFYYRGYQETQYF.